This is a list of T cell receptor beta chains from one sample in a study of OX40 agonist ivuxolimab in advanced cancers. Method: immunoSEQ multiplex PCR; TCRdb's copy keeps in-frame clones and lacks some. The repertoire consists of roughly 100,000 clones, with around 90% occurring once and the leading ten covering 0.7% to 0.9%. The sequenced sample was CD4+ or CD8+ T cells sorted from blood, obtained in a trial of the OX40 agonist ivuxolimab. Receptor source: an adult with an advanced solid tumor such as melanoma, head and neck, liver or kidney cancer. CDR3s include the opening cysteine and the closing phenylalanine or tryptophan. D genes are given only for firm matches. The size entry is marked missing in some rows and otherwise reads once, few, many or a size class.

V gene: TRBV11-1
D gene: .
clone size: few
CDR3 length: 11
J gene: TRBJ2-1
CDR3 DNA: TGTGCCAGCAGCCCCCAGAATGAGCAGTTCTTC
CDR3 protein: CASSPQNEQFF

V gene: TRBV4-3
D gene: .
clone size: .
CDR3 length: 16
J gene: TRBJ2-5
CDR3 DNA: TGCGCCAGCAGCCAAGATTGGGTCGGGACGCAAGAGACCCAGTACTTC
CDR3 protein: CASSQDWVGTQETQYF

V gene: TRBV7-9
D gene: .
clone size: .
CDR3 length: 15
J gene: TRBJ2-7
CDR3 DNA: TGTGCCAGCTTCGGGAGCCGGGACAGTATCTACGAGCAGTACTTC
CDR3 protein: CASFGSRDSIYEQYF

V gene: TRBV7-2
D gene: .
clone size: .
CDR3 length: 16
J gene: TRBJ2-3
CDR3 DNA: TGTGCCAGCAGCCCCCGTATAGCGACACACACAGATACGCAGTATTTT
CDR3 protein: CASSPRIATHTDTQYF

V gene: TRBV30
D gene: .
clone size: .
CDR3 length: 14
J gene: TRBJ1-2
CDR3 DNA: TGTGCCTGGAGCGGCCTAGGGTTACGCTATGGCTACACCTTC
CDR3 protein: CAWSGLGLRYGYTF

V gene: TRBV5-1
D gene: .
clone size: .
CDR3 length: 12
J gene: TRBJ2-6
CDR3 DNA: TGCGCCAGCAGCTCGACCGGGGACGTCCTGACTTTC
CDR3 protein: CASSSTGDVLTF

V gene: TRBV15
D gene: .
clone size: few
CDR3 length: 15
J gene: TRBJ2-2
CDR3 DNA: TGTGCCACCAGCAGAGATCTGGAGGGCACCGGGGAGCTGTTTTTT
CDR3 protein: CATSRDLEGTGELFF

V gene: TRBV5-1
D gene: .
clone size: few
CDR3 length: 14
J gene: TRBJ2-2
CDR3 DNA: TGCGCCAGCAGCTTGGTAATGGACACCGGGGAGCTGTTTTTT
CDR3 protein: CASSLVMDTGELFF

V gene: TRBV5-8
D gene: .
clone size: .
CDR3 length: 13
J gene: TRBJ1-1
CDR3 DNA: TGTGCCAGCAGCTTGGGGGTATACACTGAAGCTTTCTTT
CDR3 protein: CASSLGVYTEAFF

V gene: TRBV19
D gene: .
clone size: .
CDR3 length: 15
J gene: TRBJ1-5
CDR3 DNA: TGTGCCAGTAGTATCCAGGGTGTGGGCAATCAGCCCCAGCATTTT
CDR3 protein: CASSIQGVGNQPQHF

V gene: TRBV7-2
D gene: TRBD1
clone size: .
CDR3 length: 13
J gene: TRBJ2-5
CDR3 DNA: TGTGCCAGCAGCCAGGGGGAGCGAGAGACCCAGTACTTC
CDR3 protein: CASSQGERETQYF

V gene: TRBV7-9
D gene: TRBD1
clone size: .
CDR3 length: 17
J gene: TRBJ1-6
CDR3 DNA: TGTGCCAGCAGCTTCCCTCCCGGGACAGGGGATAATTCACCCCTCCACTTT
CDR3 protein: CASSFPPGTGDNSPLHF

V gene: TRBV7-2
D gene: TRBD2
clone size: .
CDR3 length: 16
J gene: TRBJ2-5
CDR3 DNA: TGTGCCAGCAGCTTAGCCCTAGCGGGGGGCCAAGAGACCCAGTACTTC
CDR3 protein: CASSLALAGGQETQYF

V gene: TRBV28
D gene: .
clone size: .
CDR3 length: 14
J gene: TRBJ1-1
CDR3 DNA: TGTGCCAGCAGACTAGCGGGGGTTAGCGCTGAAGCTTTCTTT
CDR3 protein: CASRLAGVSAEAFF

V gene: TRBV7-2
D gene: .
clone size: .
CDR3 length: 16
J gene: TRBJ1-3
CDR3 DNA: TGTGCCAGCAGCTTAGATAGGGGGTCTGCTGGAAACACCATATATTTT
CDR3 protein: CASSLDRGSAGNTIYF

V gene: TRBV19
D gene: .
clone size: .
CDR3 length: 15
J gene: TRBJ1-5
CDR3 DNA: TGTGCCAGTAGGATTGGTTCAGGGAGCAATCAGCCCCAGCATTTT
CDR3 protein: CASRIGSGSNQPQHF

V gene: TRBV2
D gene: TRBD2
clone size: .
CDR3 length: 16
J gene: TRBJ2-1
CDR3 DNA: TGTGCCAGCAGCGGACTAGCGGGGGGCACCTACAATGAGCAGTTCTTC
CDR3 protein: CASSGLAGGTYNEQFF

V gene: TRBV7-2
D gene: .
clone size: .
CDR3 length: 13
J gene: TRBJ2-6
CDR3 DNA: TGTGCCAGCTCAGCGTCAGGGGCCAACGTCCTGACTTTC
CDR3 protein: CASSASGANVLTF

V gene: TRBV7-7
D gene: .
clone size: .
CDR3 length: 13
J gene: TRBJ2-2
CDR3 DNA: TGTGCTAGCAGCTCGGCGGAGGCCGGGGAGCTGTTTTTT
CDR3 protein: CASSSAEAGELFF

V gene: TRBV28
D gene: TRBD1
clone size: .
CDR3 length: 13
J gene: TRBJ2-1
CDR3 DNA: TGTGCCAGCCGGGACAGGGGGTTGGATGAGCAGTTCTTC
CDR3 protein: CASRDRGLDEQFF

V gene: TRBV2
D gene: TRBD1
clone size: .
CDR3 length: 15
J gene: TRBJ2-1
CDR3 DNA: TGTGCCAGCAGTTCCGGGACAGGGGCTTACAATGAGCAGTTCTTC
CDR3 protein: CASSSGTGAYNEQFF

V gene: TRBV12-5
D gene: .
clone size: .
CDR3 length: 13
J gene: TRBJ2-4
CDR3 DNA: TGTGCTAGTGGTTTGGTTTCAAGCGGCATTCAGTACTTC
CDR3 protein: CASGLVSSGIQYF

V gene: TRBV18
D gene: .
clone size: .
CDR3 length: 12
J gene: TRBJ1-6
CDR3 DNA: TGTGCCAGCTCAGATGGGAACTCACCCCTCCACTTT
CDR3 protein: CASSDGNSPLHF

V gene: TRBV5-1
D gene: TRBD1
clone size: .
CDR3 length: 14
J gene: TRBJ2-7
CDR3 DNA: TGCGCCAGCAGCTCCACCGGGACAGGCGTCGAGCAGTACTTC
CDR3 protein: CASSSTGTGVEQYF

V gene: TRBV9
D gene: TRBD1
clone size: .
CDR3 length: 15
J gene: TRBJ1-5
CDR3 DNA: TGTGCCAGCAGCGTTGCAGGGGGGGTCAATCAGCCCCAGCATTTT
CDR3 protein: CASSVAGGVNQPQHF

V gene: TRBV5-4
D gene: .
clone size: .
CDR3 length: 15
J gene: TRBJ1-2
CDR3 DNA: TGTGCCAGCAGCGACGGGAATCGCCCCTTCTATGGCTACACCTTC
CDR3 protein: CASSDGNRPFYGYTF

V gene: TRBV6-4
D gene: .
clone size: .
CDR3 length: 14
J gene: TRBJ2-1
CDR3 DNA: TGTGCCAGCAGTGCTCAAGGGGGTCCCAATGAGCAGTTCTTC
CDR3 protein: CASSAQGGPNEQFF

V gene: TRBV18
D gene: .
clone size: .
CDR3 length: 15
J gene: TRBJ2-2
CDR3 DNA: TGTGCCAGCTCACCCCGGGACAAGAACACCGGGGAGCTGTTTTTT
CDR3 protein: CASSPRDKNTGELFF

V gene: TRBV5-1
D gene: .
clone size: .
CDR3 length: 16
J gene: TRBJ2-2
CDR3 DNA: TGCGCCAGCAGCTTGACAACACTTTCTAACACCGGGGAGCTGTTTTTT
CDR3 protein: CASSLTTLSNTGELFF

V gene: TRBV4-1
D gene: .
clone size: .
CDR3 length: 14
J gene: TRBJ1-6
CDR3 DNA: TGCGCCAGCAGCCAAGTCACAGTGTATTCACCCCTCCACTTT
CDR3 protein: CASSQVTVYSPLHF

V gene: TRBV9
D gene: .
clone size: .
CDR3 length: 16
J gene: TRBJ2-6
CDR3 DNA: TGTGCCAGCAGCGTAGTCCGGGGAACTGGGGCCAACGTCCTGACTTTC
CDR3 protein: CASSVVRGTGANVLTF

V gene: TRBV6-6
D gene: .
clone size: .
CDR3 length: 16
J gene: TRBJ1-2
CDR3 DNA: TGTGCCAGCAGGATGACTCCGGGAGGGAGGTGGAAGGGCCACACCTTC
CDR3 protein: CASRMTPGGRWKGHTF

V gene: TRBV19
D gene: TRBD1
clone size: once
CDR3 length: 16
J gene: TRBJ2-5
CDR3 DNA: TGTGCCAGTAGTATGTTTACGACAGGGGCTAAAGAGACCCAGTACTTC
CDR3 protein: CASSMFTTGAKETQYF

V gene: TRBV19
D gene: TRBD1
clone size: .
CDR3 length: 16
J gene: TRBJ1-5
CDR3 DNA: TGTGCCAGTAGTATAGCAGACAGGGGAATTAGTCAGCCCCAGCATTTT
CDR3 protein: CASSIADRGISQPQHF

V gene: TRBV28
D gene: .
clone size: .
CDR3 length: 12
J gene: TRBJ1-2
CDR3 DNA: TGTGCCAGCAGTAGTTCAAACTATGGCTACACCTTC
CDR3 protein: CASSSSNYGYTF

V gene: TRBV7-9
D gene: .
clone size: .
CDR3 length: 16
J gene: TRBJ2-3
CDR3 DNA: TGTGCCAGCGCATCGGTAGTGAGGGGAAAAGCGGATACGCAGTATTTT
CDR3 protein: CASASVVRGKADTQYF

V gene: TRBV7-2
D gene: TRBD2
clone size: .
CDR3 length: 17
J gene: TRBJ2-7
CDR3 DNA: TGTGCCAGCAGCCTCGGGACTAGCGGGGTCTCTCTCTACGAGCAGTACTTC
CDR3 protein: CASSLGTSGVSLYEQYF

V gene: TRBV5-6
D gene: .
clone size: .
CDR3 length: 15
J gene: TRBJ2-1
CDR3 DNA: TGTGCCAGCAGCTTGGGGACTCGTGAATACAATGAGCAGTTCTTC
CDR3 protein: CASSLGTREYNEQFF

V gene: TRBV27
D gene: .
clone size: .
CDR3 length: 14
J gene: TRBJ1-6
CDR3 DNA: TGTGCCAGCAGTTTTGCGGAAAATCATTCACCCCTCCACTTT
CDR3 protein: CASSFAENHSPLHF

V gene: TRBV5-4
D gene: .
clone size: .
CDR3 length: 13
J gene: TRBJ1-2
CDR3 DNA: TGTGCCAGCAGCTTTTTTGCGAACTATGGCTACACCTTC
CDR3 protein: CASSFFANYGYTF

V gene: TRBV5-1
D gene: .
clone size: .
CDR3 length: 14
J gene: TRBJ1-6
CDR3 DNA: TGCGCCAGCACCGACGACAGTGGGCGTTCACCCCTCCACTTT
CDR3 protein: CASTDDSGRSPLHF

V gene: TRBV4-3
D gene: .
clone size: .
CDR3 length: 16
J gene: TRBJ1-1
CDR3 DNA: TGCGCCAGCAGCCAGGGGGTGGCAGGGGCAGGGACTGAAGCTTTCTTT
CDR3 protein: CASSQGVAGAGTEAFF

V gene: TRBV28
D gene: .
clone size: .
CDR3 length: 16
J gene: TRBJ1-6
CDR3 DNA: TGTGCCACCAGAGCGTCGGGGAGCTCCTATAATTCACCCCTCCACTTT
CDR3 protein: CATRASGSSYNSPLHF

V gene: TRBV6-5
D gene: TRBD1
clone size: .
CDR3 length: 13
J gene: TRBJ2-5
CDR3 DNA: TGTGCCAGCAGTTACCGGGACAGGGGGGACCAGTACTTC
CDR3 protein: CASSYRDRGDQYF

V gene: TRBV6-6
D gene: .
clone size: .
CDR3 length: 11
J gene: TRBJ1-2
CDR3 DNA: TGTGCCAGCACACGGGACTATGGCTACACCTTC
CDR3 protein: CASTRDYGYTF

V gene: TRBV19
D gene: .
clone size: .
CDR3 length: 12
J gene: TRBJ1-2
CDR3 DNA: TGTGCCAGTTCTGAAGCTAACTATGGCTACACCTTC
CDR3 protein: CASSEANYGYTF

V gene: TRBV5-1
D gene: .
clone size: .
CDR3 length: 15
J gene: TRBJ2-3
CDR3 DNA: TGCGCCAGCAGCTTGGGAATGATCGGACCCGATACGCAGTATTTT
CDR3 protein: CASSLGMIGPDTQYF

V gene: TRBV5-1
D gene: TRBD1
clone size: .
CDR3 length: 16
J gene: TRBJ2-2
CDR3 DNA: TGCGCCAGCAGCTCCGGACAGGGGGCGAGAACCGGGGAGCTGTTTTTT
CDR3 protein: CASSSGQGARTGELFF

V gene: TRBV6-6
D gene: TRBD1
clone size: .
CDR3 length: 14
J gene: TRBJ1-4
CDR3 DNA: TGTGCCAGCAGTTATACAGGGGTCAATGAAAAACTGTTTTTT
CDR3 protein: CASSYTGVNEKLFF

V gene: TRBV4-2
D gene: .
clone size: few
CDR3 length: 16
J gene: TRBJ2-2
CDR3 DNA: TGTGCCAGCAGCCAAGATGTGAGCGGGTACACCGGGGAGCTGTTTTTT
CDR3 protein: CASSQDVSGYTGELFF

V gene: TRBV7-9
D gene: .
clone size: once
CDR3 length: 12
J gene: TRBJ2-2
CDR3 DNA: TGTGCCAGCAGAAGGTCCGGCGGGGAGCTGTTTTTT
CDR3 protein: CASRRSGGELFF